This T cell receptor beta chain emerged from a study of blood T cell repertoires in COVID-19. Study background: The cDNA or gDNA used as material had been derived from T cells, B-cell-depleted T cells, or PBMCs.

CDR1 GTSNPN and CDR2 SVGIG come from the germline V gene (reference sequence). The CDR3 consists of 15 residues. With 2 bases removed from V and 4 bases from J, the gap between germline ends came to 14 bases. The authors' processing: It was from reference gene primer amplification that nucleated cell counts were estimated. The table came from immunoSEQ multiplex PCR; TCRdb's copy has only in-frame clones and leaves some out. The V and J calls and the clone size are those of that table, but D and trimming were determined from the DNA. The data contain fewer than 500,000 clones, nearly 90% of them seen just once; the ten biggest clones take up under 2.5%.

The chain combines TRBV30 with TRBJ1-4; D is unclear. This TCR was recovered from a young woman with acute COVID-19. The sequenced material came from PBMCs or T cells enriched from blood (not recorded which). CDR3 nucleotide sequence: TGTGCCTGGAGTCCGAGGACTCCTAGTAATGAAAAACTGTTTTTT. Residues: CAWSPRTPSNEKLFF.